This T cell receptor (beta chain) was documented in a study of cytomegalovirus exposure and HLA in healthy donors. Study results and limitations: Several of the most significant clusters appeared, in a later analysis, to be linked to common viral pathogens. At a 0.05 false discovery rate, a later analysis found 18,000 or so TCR beta sequences to be associated with HLA alleles. As a later analysis revealed, the rate of TCR association differed by HLA locus, with DRB1 most and HLA-C fewest.

Germline V gives CDR1 SGHRS, CDR2 YFSETQ. This CDR3 is built from 15 residues. Trimming stripped 7 bases from V and 0 bases from J, with 16 bases between. To note about this clone: The antigen is not known.

Though probably carrying unrecorded immune exposures, donors were nominally healthy at sampling. Primers: 60 Vbeta forward and 13 Jbeta reverse. Using immunoSEQ multiplex PCR, the repertoire was profiled, and TCRdb retains in-frame clones only, with some absent. The sample includes roughly 140,000 clones, 64% of them seen just once. The sequence was obtained from a woman aged 25-40 years in good health and CMV-seropositive. The rearrangement links TRBV5-1 to TRBJ1-1; a weak D match, TRBD1 (5 bases). Material: PBMCs. CDR3 in DNA: TGCGCCAGCTACTCCGGGGGGGGAATGAACACTGAAGCTTTCTTT. Protein product: CASYSGGGMNTEAFF.